These T cell receptor beta chains were read from a single sample in a study of early T cells in non-severe SARS-CoV-2 infection. TCRdb reanalysed the 5' RACE reads using MiXCR and keeps one entry per CDR3 protein. The repertoire includes 77,000 or so distinct CDR3 sequences, roughly 15% of them detected once, and about 4% sits in the top ten. Sample: whole blood, taken at baseline. The source is an adult who was a healthcare worker with PCR-confirmed SARS-CoV-2 infection or an uninfected control (not recorded which). Each CDR3 is given with its conserved first and last residue. A D gene is named only where the DNA matches it firmly. Some rows have no size entry. The others give once, few or many, or a class for an expanded clone.

>TRBV28|many|TRBD1|TRBJ1-1
TGTGCCAGCAGTCCCCAGGACAGGGGACTGGCTTTCTTT
CASSPQDRGLAFF
>TRBV4-1|-|-|TRBJ2-7
TGCGCCAGCAGCCAAGTCCAGCGGGCCCTCTCCTACGAGCAGTACTTC
CASSQVQRALSYEQYF
>TRBV11-2|few|TRBD2|TRBJ2-1
TGTGCCAGCAGCTTAGAGGCTAGCGGGAGGATTGAGCAGTTCTTC
CASSLEASGRIEQFF
>TRBV20-1|-|-|TRBJ2-1
TGCAGTGCTTCTAGCGAGAGCTCCTACAATGAGCAGTTCTTC
CSASSESSYNEQFF
>TRBV20-1|few|TRBD2|TRBJ2-2
TGCAGTGCTAGAGCTCTAGCGGGAGGGGCCGGGGAGCTGTTTTTT
CSARALAGGAGELFF
>TRBV7-6|-|TRBD2|TRBJ2-1
TGTGCCAGCAGCTTAGACCCCCAGCGGGGGTACAATGAGCAGTTCTTC
CASSLDPQRGYNEQFF
>TRBV6-1|-|TRBD2|TRBJ2-5
TGTGCCAGCAGTGAAGCGCTTCGAGCGGGAGGGGAGACCCAGTACTTC
CASSEALRAGGETQYF
>TRBV29-1|few|-|TRBJ1-5
TGCAGCATTCGGGACGGATCTAATCAGCCCCAGCATTTT
CSIRDGSNQPQHF
>TRBV28|-|TRBD2|TRBJ2-3
TGTGCCAGCAGTTTAAAGCAACCCAGCGGGATCACAGATACGCAGTATTTT
CASSLKQPSGITDTQYF
>TRBV6-2/TRBV6-3|few|-|TRBJ2-2
TGTGCCAGCAGTTTCTTACAGGGTAACACCGGGGAGCTGTTTTTT
CASSFLQGNTGELFF
>TRBV5-4|few|-|TRBJ1-5
TGTGCCAGCAGGGGGCTGGGAGACCGGGCTCAGCCCCAGCATTTT
CASRGLGDRAQPQHF
>TRBV30|few|TRBD1|TRBJ2-7
TGTGCCTGGATGGTGCAGGGGGCGTACGAGCAGTACTTC
CAWMVQGAYEQYF
>TRBV5-1|-|-|TRBJ1-1
TGCGCCAGCAGAAAAGGGGCAGGCACTGAAGCTTTCTTT
CASRKGAGTEAFF
>TRBV5-1|few|TRBD1|TRBJ1-1
TGCGCCAGCAGCCCTGACAGGGGATCTGCTTTCTTT
CASSPDRGSAFF
>TRBV5-1|-|-|TRBJ1-4
TGCGCCAGCAGCGACCTGACAGGCGCTAATGAAAAACTGTTTTTT
CASSDLTGANEKLFF
>TRBV20-1|-|TRBD2|TRBJ2-1
TGCAGTGCTAGTTCCCGGGAGGGTACCTACAATGAGCAGTTCTTC
CSASSREGTYNEQFF
>TRBV28|few|TRBD1|TRBJ1-2
TGTGCCAGCAGTTACCCCGGACAGGCTGCCTCCTACGGCTACACCTTC
CASSYPGQAASYGYTF
>TRBV20-1|few|-|TRBJ2-3
TGCAGTGCTAGCGGTTTCTGGTATACGCAGTATTTT
CSASGFWYTQYF
>TRBV2|many|TRBD1|TRBJ1-4
TGTGCCAGCAGCCGGGACAGGGGGAATGAAAAACTGTTTTTT
CASSRDRGNEKLFF
>TRBV27|few|-|TRBJ2-3
TGTGCCAGCAGTTTATTGGGCCTTAGCACAGATACGCAGTATTTT
CASSLLGLSTDTQYF
>TRBV20-1|-|-|TRBJ2-2
TGCAGTGCTAGAGATGGGGGGAAGCCGCCCGGGGAGCTGTTTTTT
CSARDGGKPPGELFF
>TRBV28|-|-|TRBJ2-7
TGTGCCAGCAGTTTATCGGGCGGAGGACTCCACGAGCAGTACTTC
CASSLSGGGLHEQYF
>TRBV28|-|-|TRBJ1-1
TGTGCCAGCAGTCCACCCCGGGTTGAAGCTTTCTTT
CASSPPRVEAFF
>TRBV20-1|many|TRBD1|TRBJ1-2
TGCAGTGCCGACAGGGGGCTACGTGCTAACTATGGCTACACCTTC
CSADRGLRANYGYTF
>TRBV3-1|few|-|TRBJ2-7
TGTGCCAGCAGCCGAGATTTGGGGGCCTACGAGCAGTACTTC
CASSRDLGAYEQYF
>TRBV5-1|few|-|TRBJ2-7
TGCGCCAGCAGCCAGGACACAAGATACGAGCAGTACTTC
CASSQDTRYEQYF
>TRBV9|many|TRBD2|TRBJ2-7
TGTGCCAGCAGCGTAGGGAGCGGGAGGCCCTACGAGCAGTACTTC
CASSVGSGRPYEQYF
>TRBV6-1|-|-|TRBJ1-5
TGTGCCAGCAGCTACCGGGACGGTTACTCCAATCAGCCCCAGCATTTT
CASSYRDGYSNQPQHF
>TRBV3-1|few|-|TRBJ2-4
TGTGCCAGCAGCCAAGTCCTAGCCAAAAACATTCAGTACTTC
CASSQVLAKNIQYF
>TRBV12-3/TRBV12-4|-|-|TRBJ2-3
TGTGCCAGCAGCCTAAGAGCGGAGGTAGATACGCAGTATTTT
CASSLRAEVDTQYF
>TRBV4-1|once|-|TRBJ1-1
TGCGCCAGCAGCCTAAGGGTTGCGGACACTGAAGCTTTCTTT
CASSLRVADTEAFF
>TRBV27|-|-|TRBJ2-7
TGTGCCAGCAGCCGATCAGGGGCCACCTACGAGCAGTACTTC
CASSRSGATYEQYF
>TRBV19|few|TRBD2|TRBJ2-3
TGTGCCAGTAGTATTTTCCTAGCGGGGACGGATACGCAGTATTTT
CASSIFLAGTDTQYF
>TRBV14|many|TRBD2|TRBJ2-7
TGTGCCAGCAGCCAAGACGGGGGGACCTACGAGCAGTACTTC
CASSQDGGTYEQYF
>TRBV21-1|few|-|TRBJ2-3
TGTGCCAGGGCCACCGGGACGGACCGCACAGATACGCAGTATTTT
CARATGTDRTDTQYF
>TRBV10-3|-|-|TRBJ2-7
TGTGCCATCAGTGCGGTCAGTAATTTATACGAGCAGTACTTC
CAISAVSNLYEQYF